This TCR beta chain was sequenced for a study of cytomegalovirus exposure and HLA in healthy donors (dated by TCRdb to about 2017). Context from the whole study: In an earlier analysis of under 750 of the donors, 250 to 300 Gb of sequence data and 120 million or so unique TCR beta sequences from 150 million to 200 million T cells were reported. About 280 gigabases of sequencing data and approximately 85 million unique TCR sequences were included in an early release covering about 600 HLA-typed donors. Of the 300 to 400 genotyped donors, 81% fell in the genetic ancestry cluster associated with self-reported Caucasian donors. The aim of the study was to test whether cataloging public T cell receptors could identify signatures of past pathogen exposure. Using immunosequencing, the study profiled T cell repertoires from approximately 700 subjects and related those repertoires to cytomegalovirus serostatus. Besides the first cohort of approximately 710 subjects, a separate validation cohort made up of some 110 different subjects was used. To predict cytomegalovirus infection status, the study brought together high-throughput TCR immunosequencing, statistical association of individual TCRs with disease status, and machine learning. In a later analysis, previously published TCR beta repertoires from 550 to 700 donors were re-analyzed and high-resolution HLA genotyping was added so that TCR occurrence patterns could be studied. Rather than using new phenotypic data, the later analysis identified candidate immune exposures from TCR beta sequences and from how often those sequences occurred across donors. An earlier analysis of several hundred of the donors applied high-throughput TCR beta sequencing to assess whether each TCR beta V gene segment acted as functional or pseudogenic. Donor age, sex, ethnicity and CMV serostatus were compiled together with the repertoire data. A later genetic analysis used genome-wide SNP genotypes for about 60% of the roughly 700 donors, treating that subset as a discovery cohort. All discovery cohort repertoires had been generated on a single sequencing platform. Class I and class II HLA loci were covered by the typing at four-digit resolution. The number of donors typed differed by locus, with roughly 620-630 for A, B, C, DRB1 and DQB1, approximately 500 for DQA1, approximately 570 for DPA1, and under 490 for DPB1. Five DR-DQ haplotypes were treated as single units for association and clustering because of strong linkage in the cohort. Across 300 to 500 genotyped donors of the cohort, an average of roughly 250,000 unique TCR beta nucleotide sequences per donor were sequenced, and roughly a sixth of those sequences were non-productive.

This clone showed up just once. Its target antigen remains unknown. No base quality information exists; no much larger clone differs at one position. Beyond this particular receptor, the publication reports: Immune exposure information for the cohort was limited to CMV serostatus. The classifier was reported to diagnose cytomegalovirus status with high specificity and sensitivity in both the original cohort and the validation cohort. According to the authors, the approach could potentially be generalized to other disease states and immunological phenotypes. A further reported finding was that TCR beta sequences accurately predicted the HLA-A and HLA-B alleles for most subjects in the first cohort. A cluster of highly shared sequence variants was judged likely to be a technical artifact of the sequencing pipeline. Sequencing depth was assumed to be roughly uniform across donors in the presence/absence analyses, though that assumption may not hold. In a later analysis, TCR association rates were found to vary across HLA loci, with the most associated TCRs seen for DRB1 alleles and the fewest for HLA-C alleles. In a later genetic analysis, a missense DCLRE1C variant was associated with V-gene and J-gene trimming of TCR beta chains, and the association was replicated in an independent cohort. Several of the top co-occurrence clusters appeared to be linked to parvovirus B19, influenza, CMV and Epstein-Barr virus, according to a later analysis. In a later genetic analysis, fewer N-insertions in productive TCRs were reported among donors in an Asian-associated ancestry cluster than the roughly 640-donor mean. In a later analysis, HLA-associated TCR beta chains showed more clonal expansion and lower generation probabilities than non-associated chains that were equally common. A later analysis associated 16,951 TCR beta sequences with specific HLA alleles at a false discovery rate of 0.05. Only TCR beta chains were sequenced in this cohort, and the absence of alpha or paired-chain data limited detectable features. Broadly in line with IMGT annotations, most TCR beta V segments showed up in productive rearrangements about 87% or about 30% of the time in an earlier analysis of around 550 of the donors. Fewer than 20 rarely observed V segments, including chromosome 9 orphons, were excluded from the earlier analysis of just under 600 of the donors because counts were too low. Most CMV-associated TCR beta chains appeared to be HLA-restricted in a later analysis, and the HLA associations seemed to be driven largely by CMV exposure. A total of 150 or so TCR beta chains were listed by the study as associated with cytomegalovirus. Correlated functional status among segregating V segments might be attributable to linkage disequilibrium, but an unknown experimental factor could not be ruled out. Assigning TCR associations to individual alleles was difficult when HLA alleles, especially DR and DQ, strongly co-occurred. HLA typing was unavailable for some donors at each locus, so association tests used only the typed subset. In vitro tests confirmed that a few of the cytomegalovirus-associated TCR beta chains recognize cytomegalovirus antigens. The 87-base-pair reads could not distinguish some IMGT-functional V segments, including TRBV6-2 and TRBV6-3, so those segments were excluded. Most TCR sequences were seen in very few donors, while some public TCRs were found in many individuals.

The cohort consisted of fewer than 700 healthy bone marrow donors. At the time of sampling, every cohort member was nominally healthy, though immune exposures that went unrecorded were likely present. The donor was CMV seronegative and was included in the group of a few hundred seronegative cohort members. Each donor provided a peripheral blood sample, and peripheral blood mononuclear cells were used for TCR beta sequencing. The Qiagen DNeasy Blood Extraction Kit was used to extract genomic DNA from the blood cell samples. The library was generated by the immunoSEQ multiplex PCR assay. A mixture of 60 forward primers for TCR Vbeta segments and 13 reverse primers for TCR Jbeta segments was used in the multiplex PCR. A multiplex PCR assay on genomic DNA amplified the CDR3 region of rearranged TCR beta genes. The amplified TCR beta libraries were sequenced on the Illumina HiSeq System as 87-base-pair reads. The paper's processing steps were these. In a later analysis, roughly 80 million unique TCR beta chains were counted across the roughly 610 repertoires, and about 9.9 million of these chains were shared by at least two donors. Raw reads were error-corrected and collapsed into unique sequences by a nearest-neighbor algorithm in which closely related sequences were merged to remove PCR and sequencing errors. Alignment of CDR3 sequences to IMGT reference sequences was used to assign V, D and J gene segments. Each retained sequence needed at least a six-nucleotide match to both a V gene segment and a J gene segment. Rearrangements were classified as productive when the CDR3 lacked stop codons and remained in frame with V and J, and all other rearrangements were classified as non-productive. CDR3 was defined according to IMGT convention as the region running from the second conserved V-encoded cysteine to the conserved J-encoded phenylalanine. Sequences without an unambiguous match to a single V gene segment were excluded from the earlier analysis of over 500 of the donors. In an earlier analysis of 450 to 750 of the donors, a V segment was called functional when productive rearrangements were above 56.7%, and segregating when the standard deviation between donors exceeded 5%. To diagnose cytomegalovirus status from the catalog of TCR beta chain sequences, a statistical classification framework was built. In a later analysis, V and J genes were assigned by comparing TCR nucleotide sequences against IMGT/GENE-DB human TR gene sequences. A later analysis assigned CDR3 sequences and most-parsimonious VDJ recombination scenarios with the TCRdist pipeline. In a later analysis, every TCR beta chain was defined by the combination of its CDR3 amino acid sequence and its V-gene family, and reads without a unique V-gene family were dropped. As a way to deal with suspected cross-contamination and a sequencing artifact, a later analysis dropped approximately 590 nucleotide sequences that were highly shared and had low generation probability. For each public chain, a later analysis derived a clonal expansion index from normalized ranks of inferred template counts within each repertoire. In a later analysis, generation probabilities were computed using a VDJ recombination model fitted to out-of-frame rearrangements, and the results were checked against IGoR. In a later analysis, TCR-TCR, TCR-HLA and TCR-CMV co-occurrence was scored with hypergeometric tests, and a repertoire-size bias correction was applied to TCR pairs. In a later analysis, false discovery rates were estimated by permuting HLA or CMV assignments 20 times. In a later analysis, co-occurring TCRs were grouped using DBSCAN, with TCRdist sequence similarity added in when clustering inside HLA-allele-positive subsets. Repertoires with fewer than 30,000 or more than 120,000 public chains were left out of co-occurrence clustering, as were about 5 repertoires with anomalous nucleotide sharing. The table was pulled from immuneACCESS by TCRdb, which kept in-frame rearrangements only. Such tables lose some clones; where checked, under half of the loss comes from unresolved V genes, and the rest has no known cause. For V, J and clone size, that table is used; D and trimming come from the DNA. This sample lists over 35,000 clones; approximately 80% were detected once. The ten top clones hold more than 1.3% of the sample.

V and J are truncated by 0 bases and 0 bases respectively, leaving an intervening sequence of 12 bases. From cysteine to phenylalanine, the CDR3 is 16 amino acids long. CDR3 DNA only is kept here, 48 bases in frame from base 1. CDR1 is given as SEHNR and CDR2 as FQNEAQ, both from the germline V gene (reference sequence). Sequenced: PBMCs. The rearrangement combines TRBV7-9 with TRBJ2-7, and the D gene may be TRBD2, 6 bases matching. The clonotype was recovered from a man aged 25-45 years in good health and CMV-seronegative. The nucleotide sequence is given as TGTGCCAGCAGCTTAGCTTTGGGAGGCACCTCCTACGAGCAGTACTTC. It translates to CASSLALGGTSYEQYF. The entire variable domain, with the stretches around the CDR3 drawn from the reference TRBV7-9 and TRBJ2-7 proteins, is DTGVSQNPRHKITKRGQNVTFRCDPISEHNRLYWYRQTLGQGPEFLTYFQNEAQLEKSRLLSDRFSAERPKGSFSTLEIQRTEQGDSAMYLCASSLALGGTSYEQYFGPGTRLTVT.